What follows are 9 T cell receptor beta chains derived from one specimen sequenced in a study of metastatic and nonmetastatic thyroid tumors. Ahead of thyroid surgery, no patient had received treatment of any kind. MiXCR reprocessed the PCR reads for TCRdb. The table has 30,000 to 45,000 clones, 25% to 30% seen once; the top ten hold about a tenth. Sequences were obtained from blood. The receptors originated from a male donor with papillary thyroid cancer or a benign thyroid nodule (not recorded which). Some clones in this sample may be carry-over from other donors' samples.

The V gene is TRBV14, the J gene TRBJ1-2; D is unresolved. The CDR3 sequence is 16 residues long. Trimming cost V 1 base and J 0 bases, with 12 bases left between them. Germline-derived CDR1 and CDR2 are SGHDN and FVKESK. The CDR3 nucleotides are TGTGCCAGCAGCCAAGTAGGCCGACAAGCTAACTATGGCTACACCTTC. It codes for CASSQVGRQANYGYTF.

Only one count was recorded for this clone. The chain recombines TRBV3-1 with TRBJ2-3; 8 nucleotides line up with TRBD1. This CDR3 has 17 residues. Germline V gives CDR1 LGHDT, CDR2 YNNKEL (reference sequence). V lost 5 bases to trimming and J lost 4 bases; unmatched junction nucleotides: 14. The CDR3 is CASSSRGGTGGADTQYF. CDR3 sequence (DNA): TGTGCCAGCAGCTCCAGGGGCGGGACAGGCGGCGCAGATACGCAGTATTTT.

The rearrangement joins TRBV6-1 to TRBJ2-7; a possible D gene is TRBD1 (5 bases). CDR1 and CDR2 (germline): MNHNS, SASEGT. CDR3 length: 13 amino acids. V lost 6 bases and J 3 bases, leaving 12 bases between the germline ends. DNA for the CDR3: TGTGCCAGCAGCATCCCAGGGATCTACGAGCAGTACTTC. Translated: CASSIPGIYEQYF.

In its sample, this clone was seen many times. This chain links TRBV9 with TRBJ2-7; possibly TRBD2 for D (6 bases). The CDR3 runs to 15 residues. Trimming left V 0 bases short and J 2 bases short, with 12 bases between. CDR1 SGDLS and CDR2 YYNGEE come from the germline V gene. In DNA, the CDR3 is TGTGCCAGCAGCGTAGCCGGGACTGGCACCTACGAGCAGTACTTC. Its translation is CASSVAGTGTYEQYF.

This clone occurred a few times. This sequence joins TRBV20-1 and TRBJ2-7; the D gene is possibly TRBD1 (7 bases). Trimming shortened V by 0 bases and J by 4 bases, and 13 bases separated the two germline ends. CDR3 length: 14 residues. Per the germline V gene, CDR1 is DFQATT and CDR2 is SNEGSKA (reference sequence). The CDR3 DNA follows: TGCAGTGCTAGAGATCGGAGGGGGCGGTACGAGCAGTACTTC. Translation gives CSARDRRGRYEQYF.

This clone appeared a single time. This chain connects TRBV18 to TRBJ1-2, with TRBD1 identical over 7 bases. Trimming took 5 bases from V and 13 from J; bases not matched to a gene: 7. Looked up from germline, CDR1 is KGHSH and CDR2 is LQKENI. The CDR3 spans 11 residues. The CDR3 coding sequence is TGTGCCAGCTCAGCGGAAACAGGGGTCACCTTC. Residues: CASSAETGVTF.

The chain employs TRBV27 and TRBJ2-7, with TRBD1 identical over 8 bases. Germline trimming cut 2 bases from V and 2 bases from J; bases unmatched to any gene: 5. CDR1 and CDR2 from the germline V gene are MNHEY and SMNVEV (reference sequence). The CDR3 runs to 15 residues. Written as DNA, the CDR3 is TGTGCCAGCAGTTTAAGCAGGGGGCTCACCTACGAGCAGTACGTC. This codes for CASSLSRGLTYEQYV.

This chain joins TRBV12-5 and TRBJ1-3; 7 nucleotides agree with TRBD1. V lost 3 bases to trimming and J lost 1 base; unmatched junction nucleotides: 12. The CDR3 covers 18 residues. Germline assignment: CDR1 LGHNT and CDR2 FRNRAP. In DNA, the CDR3 is TGTGCTAGTGGTTTAGGATTTTTGACAGGGACGTCTGGAAACACCATATATTTT. Translation gives CASGLGFLTGTSGNTIYF.

This clone has more than one count but fewer than ten. The chain is built from TRBV27 and TRBJ2-2; TRBD2 might be the D (6 bases). Between the trimmed V and J ends, which lost 4 bases and 4 bases, there was a span of 10 bases. This CDR3 spans 14 amino acids. Germline CDR1 and CDR2: MNHEY and SMNVEV (reference sequence). CDR3 nucleotides: TGTGCCAGCAGTTGGGACTTATCCACCGGGGAGCTGTTTTTT. This encodes CASSWDLSTGELFF.